The 2 T cell receptor beta chains below come from one sample, sequenced in a study of siplizumab effects on memory and regulatory T cells (dated by TCRdb to the late 2010s). Receptors were amplified or captured by the immunoSEQ multiplex PCR assay. TCRdb carries this immuneACCESS record with in-frame sequences only. Its versions omit some clonotypes, under half of them owing to an unresolved V gene in the studies checked, with the rest unexplained. The sample table holds tens of thousands of clones, of which about 90% were seen once. The ten largest account for roughly 30% of the sample. The material sequenced was CD8+ T cells sorted from blood. The receptors shown here come from a human donor in good health.

The chain links TRBV9 to TRBJ2-1; 7 positions agree with TRBD2. The CDR3 runs to 14 residues. The trim removed 7 bases at V and 2 bases at J, leaving 6 bases unmatched. The germline gives CDR1 SGDLS, CDR2 YYNGEE. CDR3 DNA: TGTGCCAGCGGGGGAGCGGGACCCTACAATGAGCAGTTCTTC. This codes for CASGGAGPYNEQFF.

V usage is TRBV11-3 and J usage is TRBJ2-3; TRBD1 agrees at 8 bases. The CDR3 totals 16 residues. V lost 5 bases to trimming and J lost 0 bases; unmatched junction nucleotides: 7. Germline V gene sequence: CDR1 SGHNT, CDR2 YENEEA. The CDR3 region is CASSPRTGFSTDTQYF. Written as DNA, the CDR3 is TGTGCCAGCAGCCCCCGGACAGGGTTCAGCACAGATACGCAGTATTTT.